The 9 T cell receptor beta chains given below trace back to one sample, sequenced in a study of OX40 agonist ivuxolimab in advanced cancers. This table comes from immunoSEQ multiplex PCR, and its TCRdb copy is limited to in-frame clones, with some not included. This sample has about 79,000 clones, with approximately 94% found just once. The starting material was CD4+ or CD8+ T cells sorted from blood, obtained in a trial of the OX40 agonist ivuxolimab. The receptors here all came from an adult with an advanced solid tumor such as melanoma, head and neck, liver or kidney cancer.

This chain links TRBV7-8 with TRBJ1-2; 8 nucleotides match TRBD1. Germline V gene sequence: CDR1 SGHVS, CDR2 FQNEAQ. Trimming cost V 0 bases and J 8 bases; bases outside gene matches: 11. CDR3 length: 16 amino acids. In DNA form, the CDR3 reads TGTGCCAGCAGCTTAGCAAGTCAGGGGGCAGGACGGGGCTACACCTTC. As protein: CASSLASQGAGRGYTF.

V usage is TRBV19 and J usage is TRBJ2-1; 10 bases agree with TRBD2. This CDR3 region has 15 residues. Germline CDR1 LNHDA, CDR2 SQIVND (reference sequence). V shed 6 bases and J 0 bases; nucleotides not matched to a gene: 2. For the CDR3, the DNA is TGTGCCAGTAGGGCTAGCGGGAGCTCCTACAATGAGCAGTTCTTC. This encodes CASRASGSSYNEQFF.

Here the CDR3 reads CASSRQTGQGVTEAFF. The CDR3, as DNA: TGTGCCAGCAGTCGACAAACGGGACAGGGTGTGACTGAAGCTTTCTTT. The chain links TRBV28 to TRBJ1-1, with 9 bases that match TRBD1. CDR3 length: 16 residues. The junction had 12 bases not matched to a gene; V was cut back by 5 bases and J by 5 bases. The germline V gene has CDR1 MDHEN and CDR2 SYDVKM.

This CDR3 is CASSLVSGFSPLHF. The CDR3 bases are TGTGCCAGCAGTTTAGTGAGTGGTTTCTCACCCCTCCACTTT. The V and J genes are TRBV28 and TRBJ1-6; D unresolved. There are 14 residues in the CDR3. V lost 2 bases, J lost 10 bases, and 12 bases lay in between. CDR1 is MDHEN, CDR2 SYDVKM, per germline.

The chain carries TRBV27 and TRBJ1-5; D ambiguous. Between the trimmed V and J ends, which lost 4 bases and 0 bases, there was a span of 7 bases. Per germline, CDR1 MNHEY and CDR2 SMNVEV (reference sequence). The CDR3 runs to 14 residues. CDR3 sequence (DNA): TGTGCCAGCAGTTCTACCTATAGCAATCAGCCCCAGCATTTT. Amino acid sequence: CASSSTYSNQPQHF.

V usage is TRBV29-1 and J usage is TRBJ1-4, with D uncertain. This CDR3 contains 14 residues. Between the trimmed V and J ends, which lost 6 bases and 0 bases, there was a span of 11 bases. Looked up from germline, CDR1 is SQVTM and CDR2 is ANQGSEA. The CDR3 region is CSVRNAATNEKLFF. The CDR3 DNA is TGCAGCGTGAGAAACGCAGCAACTAATGAAAAACTGTTTTTT.

V is TRBV29-1 and J is TRBJ1-5; TRBD1 matches at 9 bases. This CDR3 has 14 amino acids. The ends lost 4 bases at V and 3 bases at J; junction bases unmatched: 4. Germline CDR1 reads SQVTM; CDR2 reads ANQGSEA. The DNA for the CDR3 is TGCAGCGTTGTGGGACAGGGCCTCAATCAGCCCCAGCATTTT. As protein: CSVVGQGLNQPQHF.

J is TRBJ1-6 and V is TRBV28; 11 bases are a match to TRBD1. CDR1 and CDR2 (germline): MDHEN, SYDVKM. The CDR3 length is 23 residues. The J segment lost 0 bases and the V segment lost 7 bases, leaving 23 bases of the junction unmatched. CDR3 DNA: TGTGCCAGCAACGGGCTGGGACAGGGGGGAGATATGGAATTTAGCTCCTATAATTCACCCCTCCACTTT. This encodes CASNGLGQGGDMEFSSYNSPLHF. Variable domain in full (rest from reference TRBV28 and TRBJ1-6): DVKVTQSSRYLVKRTGEKVFLECVQDMDHENMFWYRQDPGLGLRLIYFSYDVKMKEKGDIPEGYSVSREKKERFSLILESASTNQTSMYLCASNGLGQGGDMEFSSYNSPLHFGNGTRLTVT.

V usage is TRBV19 and J usage is TRBJ2-7, with TRBD1 matching 7 bases. The J segment lost 1 base and the V segment lost 5 bases, leaving 5 bases of the junction unmatched. The CDR3 covers 14 residues. Looked up from germline, CDR1 is LNHDA and CDR2 is SQIVND (reference sequence). In DNA form, the CDR3 reads TGTGCCAGTAGTGGTTCACAGGGGTCCTACGAGCAGTACTTC. Amino acid sequence: CASSGSQGSYEQYF.